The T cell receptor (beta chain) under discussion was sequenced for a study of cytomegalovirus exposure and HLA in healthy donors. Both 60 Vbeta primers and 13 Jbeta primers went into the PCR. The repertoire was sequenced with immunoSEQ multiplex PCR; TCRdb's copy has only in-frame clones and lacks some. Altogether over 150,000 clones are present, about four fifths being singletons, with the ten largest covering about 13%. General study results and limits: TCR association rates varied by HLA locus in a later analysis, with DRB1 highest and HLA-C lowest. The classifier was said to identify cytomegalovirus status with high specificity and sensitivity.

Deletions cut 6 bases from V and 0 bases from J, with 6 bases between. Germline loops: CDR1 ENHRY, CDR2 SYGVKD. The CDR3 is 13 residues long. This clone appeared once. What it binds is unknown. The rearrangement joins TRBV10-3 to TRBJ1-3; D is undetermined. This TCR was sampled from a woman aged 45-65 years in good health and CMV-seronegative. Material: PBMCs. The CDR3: CAIRGASGNTIYF. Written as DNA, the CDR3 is TGTGCCATCAGGGGAGCCTCTGGAAACACCATATATTTT.